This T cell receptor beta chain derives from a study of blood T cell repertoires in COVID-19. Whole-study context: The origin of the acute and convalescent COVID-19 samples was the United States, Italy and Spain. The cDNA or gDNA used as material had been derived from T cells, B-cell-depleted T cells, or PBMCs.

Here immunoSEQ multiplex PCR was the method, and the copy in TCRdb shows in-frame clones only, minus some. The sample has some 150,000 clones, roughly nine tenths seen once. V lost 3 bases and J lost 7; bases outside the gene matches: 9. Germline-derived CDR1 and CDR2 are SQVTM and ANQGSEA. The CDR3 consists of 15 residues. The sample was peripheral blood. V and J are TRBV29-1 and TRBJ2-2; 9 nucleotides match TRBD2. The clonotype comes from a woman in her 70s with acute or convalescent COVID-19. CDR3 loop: CSVEAQRGAHGELFF. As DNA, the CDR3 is TGCAGCGTTGAGGCTCAGCGGGGGGCCCACGGGGAGCTGTTTTTT.